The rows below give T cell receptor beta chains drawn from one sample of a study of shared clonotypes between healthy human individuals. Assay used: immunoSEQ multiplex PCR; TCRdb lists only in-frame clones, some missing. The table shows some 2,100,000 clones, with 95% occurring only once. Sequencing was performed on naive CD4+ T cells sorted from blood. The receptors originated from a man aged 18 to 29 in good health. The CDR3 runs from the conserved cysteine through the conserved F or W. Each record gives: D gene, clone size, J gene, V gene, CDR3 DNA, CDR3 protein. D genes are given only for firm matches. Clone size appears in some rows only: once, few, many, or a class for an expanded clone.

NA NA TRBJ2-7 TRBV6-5 TGTGCCAGCAGTTGGGACTGGAGCTCCTACGAGCAGTACTTC CASSWDWSSYEQYF
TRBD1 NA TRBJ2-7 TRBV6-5 TGTGCCAGCAGGCAACTGACAGGGGGCGAGCAGTACTTC CASRQLTGGEQYF
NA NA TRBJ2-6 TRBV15 TGTGCCACCAGCAGAGTAGGTGGGGCCAACGTCCTGACTTTC CATSRVGGANVLTF
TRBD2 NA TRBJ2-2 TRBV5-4 TGTGCCAGCAGCCTCGGACTAGCGGGGGCCACCGGGGAGCTGTTTTTT CASSLGLAGATGELFF
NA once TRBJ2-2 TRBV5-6 TGTGCCAGCAGCCAAGGGGTGACCGGGGAGCTGTTTTTT CASSQGVTGELFF
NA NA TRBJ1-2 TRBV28 TGTGCCAGCAGAGGGGCCGGGAGCTTATATGGCTACACCTTC CASRGAGSLYGYTF
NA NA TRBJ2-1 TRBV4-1 TGCGCCAGCAGCCAAGATGGAAGCCAGAGCTCCTACAATGAGCAGTTCTTC CASSQDGSQSSYNEQFF
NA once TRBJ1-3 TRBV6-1 TGTGCCAGCAGTGAAGAGAGGGTACGGTCTGGAAACACCATATATTTT CASSEERVRSGNTIYF
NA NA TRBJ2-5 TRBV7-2 TGTGCCAGCAGCTCTACAGGGTACAGGGTCACACAAGAGACCCAGTACTTC CASSSTGYRVTQETQYF
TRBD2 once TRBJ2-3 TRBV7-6 TGTGCCAGCAGCTTAGTCCCTAGCGGGGGGAGAGATACGCAGTATTTT CASSLVPSGGRDTQYF
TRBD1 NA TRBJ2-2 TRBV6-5 TGTGCCAGCAGTTCCATGGGACAGTACACCGGGGAGCTGTTTTTT CASSSMGQYTGELFF
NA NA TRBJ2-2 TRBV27 TGTGCCAGCAGCCGACAGCCCCGAGGCGGGGAGCTGTTTTTT CASSRQPRGGELFF
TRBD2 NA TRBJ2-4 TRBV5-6 TGTGCCAGCAGCTCGTTAGCGGGGAAAGACATTCAGTACTTC CASSSLAGKDIQYF
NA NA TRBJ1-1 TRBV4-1 TGCGCCAGCAGCTCCAGTGGGGTCATGAACACTGAAGCTTTCTTT CASSSSGVMNTEAFF
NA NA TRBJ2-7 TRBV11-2 TGTGCCAGCACCACGGACAGCACCTACTACGAGCAGTACTTC CASTTDSTYYEQYF
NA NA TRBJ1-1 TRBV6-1 TGTGCCAGCAGCGCTCGACAGGCCTTGGGCACTGAAGCTTTCTTT CASSARQALGTEAFF
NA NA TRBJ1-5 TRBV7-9 TGTGCCAGCAGCTCCGGGGCGAATCAGCCCCAGCATTTT CASSSGANQPQHF
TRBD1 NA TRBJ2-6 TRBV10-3 TGTGCCATCAGTGGGAGGGACAGGGGCTTGATCGTCCTGACTTTC CAISGRDRGLIVLTF
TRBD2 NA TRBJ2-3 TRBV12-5 TGTGCTAGTGGTTTGGTAGTACTAGCGGGAGCCACAGATACGCAGTATTTT CASGLVVLAGATDTQYF
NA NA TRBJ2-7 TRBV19 TGTGCCAGTAGTAGTAAGTGGGGGCTGGGGTACGAGCAGTACTTC CASSSKWGLGYEQYF
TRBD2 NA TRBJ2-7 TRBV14 TGTGCCAGCAGCCCCAGTTCTCCGGGACTAGCGTACGAGCAGTACTTC CASSPSSPGLAYEQYF
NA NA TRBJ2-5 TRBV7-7 TGTGCTAGCAGCTTGGGCAGGGGAGAGACCCAGTACTTC CASSLGRGETQYF
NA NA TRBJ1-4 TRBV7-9 TGTGCCAGCAGCTTCGGACGGGGAAATGAAAAACTGTTTTTT CASSFGRGNEKLFF
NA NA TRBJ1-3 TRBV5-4 TGTGCCAGCAGCTTAGGGGGATCAGGAAACACCATATATTTT CASSLGGSGNTIYF
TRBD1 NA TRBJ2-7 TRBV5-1 TGCGCCAGCAGCTCAACCGGACAGGTCACCTACGAGCAGTACTTC CASSSTGQVTYEQYF
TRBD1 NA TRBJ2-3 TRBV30 TGTGCCTGGCTGACAGGGGGCCTTAGCACAGATACGCAGTATTTT CAWLTGGLSTDTQYF
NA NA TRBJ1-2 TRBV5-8 TGTGCCAGCAGCTTGGTAGCTAACTATGGCTACACCTTC CASSLVANYGYTF